These 12 T cell receptor beta chains share one sample of origin, sequenced in a study of neurological immune-mediated disorders. TCRdb ran MiXCR on the 5' RACE reads and lists one entry per CDR3 protein. The sample consists of about 46,000 distinct CDR3 sequences, less than 5% of them appearing once. Sequenced sample: PBMCs. Receptors originate from a woman in her fifties or sixties with multiple sclerosis.

This clonotype was seen repeatedly, ten times or more. The V and J genes are TRBV28 and TRBJ1-2; D remains ambiguous. Looked up from germline, CDR1 is MDHEN and CDR2 is SYDVKM. Deletions cut 5 bases from V and 3 bases from J, with 10 bases between. CDR3 size: 13 residues. In nucleotides, the CDR3 is TGTGCCAGCAGTCCCCCAGGTGACTATGGCTACACCTTC. Its protein is CASSPPGDYGYTF.

The sample holds many counts of this clonotype. CDR3 nucleotides: TGCGCCAGCAGCTTGGACAGTCTAGGTTTGACCCAGTACTTC. Protein product: CASSLDSLGLTQYF. V gene TRBV5-1 combines with J gene TRBJ2-5; D uncertain. The CDR3 contains 14 residues. Looked up from germline, CDR1 is SGHRS and CDR2 is YFSETQ. Trimming removed 0 bases at V and 7 bases at J, with 13 bases between.

This clonotype was recorded at least ten times. The chain has TRBV5-1 and TRBJ2-3, with 10 positions matching TRBD1. Unmatched junction bases numbered 10, after V lost 4 bases and J lost 5 bases. Germline loops: CDR1 SGHRS, CDR2 YFSETQ. The CDR3 covers 16 residues. CDR3 protein: CASSLNSGTGVDTQYF. The CDR3 nucleotides read TGCGCCAGCAGCCTCAATTCCGGGACAGGGGTAGATACGCAGTATTTT.

This clonotype was observed at least ten times. This chain uses TRBV6-4 with TRBJ2-2; TRBD2 is a possible D gene (5 bases). The CDR3 is 13 residues long. V was clipped by 3 bases and J by 4 bases, with 6 bases between them. Germline values: CDR1 MRHNA, CDR2 SNTAGT. The CDR3 DNA follows: TGTGCCAGCAGTGAAGGGAGCACCGGGGAGCTGTTTTTT. This gives the protein CASSEGSTGELFF.

This clonotype was detected many times. V is TRBV12-3 or TRBV12-4 and J is TRBJ2-7, with 7 bases identical to TRBD1. The V gene end was trimmed by 5 bases and the J gene end by 10 bases; junction bases not matched to a gene: 8. The CDR3 covers 12 residues. The CDR3 DNA sequence: TGTGCCAGCAGTCGGATCGGGGACAGACAGTACGTC. It translates to CASSRIGDRQYV.

In this sample, this clonotype turned up many times. The chain employs TRBV6-2 or TRBV6-3 and TRBJ1-1; 7 bases match TRBD1. V lost 6 bases to trimming and J lost 1 base; unmatched junction nucleotides: 8. Germline V gene data show CDR1 as MNHEY and CDR2 as SVGEGT. The CDR3 totals 15 residues. Here the CDR3 DNA reads TGTGCCAGCAGCAACCGGGACAGAGGGAACACTGAAGCTTTCTTT. It translates to CASSNRDRGNTEAFF.

This clonotype was seen at least ten times. The chain joins TRBV2 to TRBJ1-6, with a tentative D call TRBD1 (6 bases). Trimming stripped 6 bases from V and 8 bases from J, with 11 bases between. The germline V gene encodes CDR1 SNHLY and CDR2 FYNNEI. CDR3 length: 13 residues. Here the CDR3 DNA reads TGTGCCAGCAGCCGACAGGTGGATTCACCCCTCCACTTT. Its translation: CASSRQVDSPLHF. Together with reference TRBV2 and TRBJ1-6, the CDR3 gives the full variable domain: EPEVTQTPSHQVTQMGQEVILRCVPISNHLYFYWYRQILGQKVEFLVSFYNNEISEKSEIFDDQFSVERPDGSNFTLKIRSTKLEDSAMYFCASSRQVDSPLHFGNGTRLTVT.

The chain combines TRBV28 with TRBJ2-2, with 10 bases aligning to TRBD2. From germline, CDR1 is MDHEN and CDR2 SYDVKM. Trimming cost V 4 bases and J 6 bases; bases outside gene matches: 14. The CDR3 has 18 amino acids. The CDR3 DNA reads as TGTGCCAGCAGTTCCTTAGCGGGGGGCCTCGCAGGGTCCGGGGAGCTGTTTTTT. Amino acid sequence: CASSSLAGGLAGSGELFF.

This clonotype was counted between two and nine times. The rearrangement uses TRBV18 and TRBJ1-1, with D hard to call. V shed 5 bases and J shed 5 bases, with 18 bases lying between them. The CDR3 covers 15 residues. Germline V gene lookup returns CDR1 KGHSH and CDR2 LQKENI. The CDR3, as DNA: TGTGCCAGCTCATCATACCGGGATGAGATTACTGAAGCTTTCTTT. Protein sequence: CASSSYRDEITEAFF.

This clonotype was seen ten or more times. The genes are TRBV10-3 and TRBJ1-1; D is undetermined. The germline V and J ends were trimmed by 0 bases and 10 bases, with 12 bases remaining between them. CDR1 is ENHRY and CDR2 is SYGVKD in the germline V gene. The CDR3 has 13 residues. In DNA, the CDR3 is TGTGCCATCAGTGAGTCGAGCGAGGGTAGAGCTTTCTTT. It is translated as CAISESSEGRAFF.

This clonotype has at least ten counts. The chain combines TRBV29-1 with TRBJ2-3, with D unclear. Germline assignment: CDR1 SQVTM and CDR2 ANQGSEA. V lost 2 bases, J lost 2 bases, and 5 bases lay in between. This CDR3 has 12 residues. CDR3 protein: CSVEIPTDTQYF. The CDR3 nucleotides are TGCAGCGTTGAAATACCCACAGATACGCAGTATTTT.

In this sample, this clonotype turned up many times. The V call is TRBV20-1, the J call TRBJ2-2, with D perhaps TRBD1 (7 bases). Per the germline V gene, CDR1 is DFQATT and CDR2 is SNEGSKA (reference sequence). This CDR3 comprises 14 residues. With 4 bases removed from V and 4 bases from J, the gap between germline ends came to 13 bases. The CDR3 is CSATGGRTTGELFF. The CDR3, as DNA: TGCAGTGCTACAGGGGGGAGGACCACCGGGGAGCTGTTTTTT.